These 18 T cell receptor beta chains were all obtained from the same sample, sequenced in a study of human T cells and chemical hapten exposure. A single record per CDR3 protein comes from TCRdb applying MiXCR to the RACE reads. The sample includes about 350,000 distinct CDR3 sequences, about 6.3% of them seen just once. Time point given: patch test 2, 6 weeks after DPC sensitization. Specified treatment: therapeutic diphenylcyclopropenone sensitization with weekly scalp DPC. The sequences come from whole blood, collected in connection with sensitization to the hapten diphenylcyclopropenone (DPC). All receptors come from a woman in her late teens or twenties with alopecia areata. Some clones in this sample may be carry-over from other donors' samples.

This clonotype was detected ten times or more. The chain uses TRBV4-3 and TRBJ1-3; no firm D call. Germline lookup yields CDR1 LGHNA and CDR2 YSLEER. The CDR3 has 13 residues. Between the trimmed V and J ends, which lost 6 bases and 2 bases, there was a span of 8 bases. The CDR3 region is CASSRETGNTIYF. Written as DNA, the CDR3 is TGCGCCAGCAGTCGGGAAACTGGAAACACCATATATTTT.

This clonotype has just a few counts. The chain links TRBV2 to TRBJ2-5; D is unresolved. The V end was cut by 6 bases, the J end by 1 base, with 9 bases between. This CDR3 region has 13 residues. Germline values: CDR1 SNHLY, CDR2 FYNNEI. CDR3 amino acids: CASRGLSQETQYF. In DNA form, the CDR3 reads TGTGCCAGCAGGGGTCTATCCCAAGAGACCCAGTACTTC.

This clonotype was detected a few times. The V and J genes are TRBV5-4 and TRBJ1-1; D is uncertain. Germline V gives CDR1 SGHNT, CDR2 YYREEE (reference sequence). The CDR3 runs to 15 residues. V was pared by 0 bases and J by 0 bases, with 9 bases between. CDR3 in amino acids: CASSLGDTVNTEAFF. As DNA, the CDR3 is TGTGCCAGCAGCTTGGGGGATACAGTGAACACTGAAGCTTTCTTT.

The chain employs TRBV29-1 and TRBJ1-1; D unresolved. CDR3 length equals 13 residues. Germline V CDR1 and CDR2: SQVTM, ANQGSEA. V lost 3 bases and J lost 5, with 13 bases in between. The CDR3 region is CSVDRGSWTEAFF. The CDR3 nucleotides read TGCAGCGTTGACAGAGGTTCGTGGACTGAAGCTTTCTTT.

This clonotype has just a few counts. CDR3 nucleotide sequence: TGTGCCAGCAGCCTATACCGGGACGGCCTAGGAGAGACCCAGTACTTC. Its translation: CASSLYRDGLGETQYF. The V and J genes are TRBV12-3 or TRBV12-4 and TRBJ2-5, with D tentatively TRBD1 or TRBD2 (5 bases each). V shed 6 bases and J shed 4 bases, with 21 bases lying between them. The CDR3 contains 16 residues.

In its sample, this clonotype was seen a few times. This CDR3 is CASSSPNTAYEQYF. CDR3 nucleotides: TGTGCCAGCAGTTCCCCGAACACCGCCTACGAGCAGTACTTC. The rearrangement joins TRBV27 to TRBJ2-7; D is ambiguous. This CDR3 region has 14 residues. Trimming pared 4 bases from V and 2 bases from J, leaving 12 bases between. Germline assignment: CDR1 MNHEY and CDR2 SMNVEV (reference sequence).

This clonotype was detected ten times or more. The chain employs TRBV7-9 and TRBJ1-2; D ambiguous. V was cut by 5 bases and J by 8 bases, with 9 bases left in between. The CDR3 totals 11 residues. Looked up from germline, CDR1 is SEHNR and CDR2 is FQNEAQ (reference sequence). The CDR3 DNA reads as TGTGCCAGCAGCCAACGTACGGGCTACACCTTC. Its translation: CASSQRTGYTF.

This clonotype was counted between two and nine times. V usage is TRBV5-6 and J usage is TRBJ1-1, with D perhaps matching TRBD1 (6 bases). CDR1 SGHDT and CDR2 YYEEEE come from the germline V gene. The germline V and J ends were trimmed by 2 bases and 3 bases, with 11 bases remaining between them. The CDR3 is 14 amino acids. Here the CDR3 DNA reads TGTGCCAGCAGCTTAGGGCAGGGGTACACTGAAGCTTTCTTT. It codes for CASSLGQGYTEAFF.

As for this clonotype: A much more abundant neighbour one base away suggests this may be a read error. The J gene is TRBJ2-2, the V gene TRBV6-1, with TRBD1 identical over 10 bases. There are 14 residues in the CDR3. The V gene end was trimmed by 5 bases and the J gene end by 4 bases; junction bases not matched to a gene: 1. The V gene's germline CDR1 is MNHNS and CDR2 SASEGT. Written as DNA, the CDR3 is TGTGCCAGCAGTAGGACAGGGGGCACCGGGGAGCTGTTTTTT. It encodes CASSRTGGTGELFF.

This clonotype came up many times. CDR3 protein: CATSRDLPTGGSNQPQHF. The CDR3 DNA is TGTGCCACCAGCAGAGACTTACCGACAGGAGGCAGCAATCAGCCCCAGCATTTT. The rearrangement joins TRBV15 to TRBJ1-5; possibly TRBD1 for D (6 bases). CDR1 is LNHNV and CDR2 is YYDKDF in the germline V gene (reference sequence). This CDR3 is 18 amino acids long. Trimming cost V 0 bases and J 1 base, with 16 bases left between them. Using reference TRBV15 and TRBJ1-5 for the parts outside the CDR3, the full variable domain is DAMVIQNPRYQVTQFGKPVTLSCSQTLNHNVMYWYQQKSSQAPKLLFHYYDKDFNNEADTPDNFQSRRPNTSFCFLDIRSPGLGDTAMYLCATSRDLPTGGSNQPQHFGDGTRLSIL.

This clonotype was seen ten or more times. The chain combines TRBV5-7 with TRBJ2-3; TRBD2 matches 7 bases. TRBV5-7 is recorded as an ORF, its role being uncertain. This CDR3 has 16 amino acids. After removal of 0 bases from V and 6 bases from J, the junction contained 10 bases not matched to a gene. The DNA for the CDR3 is TGTGCCAGCAGCTTGGGACTAGCCATCCGGGGGGATACGCAGTATTTT. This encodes CASSLGLAIRGDTQYF.

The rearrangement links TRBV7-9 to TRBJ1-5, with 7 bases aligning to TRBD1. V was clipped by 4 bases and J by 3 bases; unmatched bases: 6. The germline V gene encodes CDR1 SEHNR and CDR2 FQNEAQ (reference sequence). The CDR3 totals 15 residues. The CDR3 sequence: CASSSKTGNNQPQHF. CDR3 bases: TGTGCCAGCAGCTCTAAGACAGGGAACAATCAGCCCCAGCATTTT.

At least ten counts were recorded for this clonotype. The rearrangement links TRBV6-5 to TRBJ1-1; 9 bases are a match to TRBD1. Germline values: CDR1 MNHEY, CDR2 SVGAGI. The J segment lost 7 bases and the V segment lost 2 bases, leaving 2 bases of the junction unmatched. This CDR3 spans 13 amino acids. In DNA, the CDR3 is TGTGCCAGCAGTTACGGGACAGGGAGTGAAGCTTTCTTT. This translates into CASSYGTGSEAFF.

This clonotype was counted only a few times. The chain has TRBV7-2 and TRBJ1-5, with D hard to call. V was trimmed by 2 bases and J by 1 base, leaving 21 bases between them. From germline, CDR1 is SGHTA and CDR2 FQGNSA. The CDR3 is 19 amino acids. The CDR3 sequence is CASSLRAPVGVWSNQPQHF. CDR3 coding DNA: TGTGCCAGCAGCTTAAGGGCGCCGGTCGGGGTATGGAGCAATCAGCCCCAGCATTTT.

The CDR3 region has the DNA TGTGCCAGCAGCTTAATAGTACGCGAGACCCAGTACTTC. Translated: CASSLIVRETQYF. The rearrangement joins TRBV7-2 to TRBJ2-5; D remains ambiguous. Germline V gene data show CDR1 as SGHTA and CDR2 as FQGNSA. The V gene lost 2 bases and the J gene lost 5 bases, with 9 bases spanning the gap. CDR3 length equals 13 residues.

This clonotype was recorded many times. DNA for the CDR3: TGTGCCACCAGTGATGTTAAGGCCAATGAGCAGTTCTTC. Residues: CATSDVKANEQFF. This sequence joins TRBV24-1 and TRBJ2-1; the D is unclear. This CDR3 region has 13 residues. The germline CDR1 and CDR2 sequences are KGHDR and SFDVKD. Deletions cut 3 bases from V and 6 bases from J, with 8 bases between.

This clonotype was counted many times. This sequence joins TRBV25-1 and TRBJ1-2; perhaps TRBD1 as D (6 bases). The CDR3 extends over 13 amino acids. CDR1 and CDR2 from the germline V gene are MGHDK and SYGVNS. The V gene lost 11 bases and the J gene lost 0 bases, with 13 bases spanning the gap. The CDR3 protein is CALGTPANYGYTF. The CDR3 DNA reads TGTGCCTTGGGGACACCTGCTAACTATGGCTACACCTTC.

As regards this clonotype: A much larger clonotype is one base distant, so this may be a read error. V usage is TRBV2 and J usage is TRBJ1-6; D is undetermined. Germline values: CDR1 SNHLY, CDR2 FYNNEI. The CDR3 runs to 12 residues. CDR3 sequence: CASRTVNSHLHF. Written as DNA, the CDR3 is TGTGCCAGCAGAACCGTAAATTCACACCTCCACTTT.